The rows below give T cell receptor beta chains drawn from one sample of a study of blood T cell repertoires in COVID-19. Assay used: immunoSEQ multiplex PCR; TCRdb lists only in-frame clones, some missing. The repertoire holds about 34,000 clones, with roughly 74% as singletons. What was sequenced was peripheral blood. The receptors here all came from a man at least 80 years old with active or convalescent COVID-19. The CDR3 runs from the conserved cysteine through the conserved F or W. Each record gives: CDR3 protein, CDR3 DNA, J gene, D gene, clone size, V gene. D genes are given only for firm matches. Rows may omit the clone size; those that give it use once, few, many or a size class.

CASSPPGWYTEAFF,TGTGCCAGCAGCCCGCCAGGATGGTACACTGAAGCTTTCTTT,TRBJ1-1,.,.,TRBV7-9
CASSRDLSYEQYF,TGTGCCAGCAGTCGGGACTTATCCTACGAGCAGTACTTC,TRBJ2-7,.,.,TRBV7-8
CASSQGATDLGTGGSNEQFF,TGTGCCAGCAGCCAAGGTGCTACGGACCTAGGGACGGGGGGATCCAATGAGCAGTTCTTC,TRBJ2-1,TRBD2,.,TRBV14
CASSPGGAWNTEAFF,TGTGCCAGCAGTCCCGGGGGGGCATGGAACACTGAAGCTTTCTTT,TRBJ1-1,.,few,TRBV5-6
CATTKRRGRADTEAFF,TGTGCCACCACCAAAAGAAGGGGTAGGGCAGACACTGAAGCTTTCTTT,TRBJ1-1,.,.,TRBV28
CASKPVAGEAGELFF,TGTGCCAGCAAACCGGTAGCGGGAGAAGCCGGGGAGCTGTTTTTT,TRBJ2-2,TRBD2,.,TRBV6-6
CASSLSSPTDTQYF,TGTGCCAGCAGTTTATCTAGCCCAACAGATACGCAGTATTTT,TRBJ2-3,.,once,TRBV27
CASTLGSSGGEKLFF,TGTGCCAGCACGTTGGGCAGTTCGGGGGGGGAAAAACTGTTTTTT,TRBJ1-4,.,.,TRBV2
CASSKQGHDNSPLHF,TGTGCCAGCAGTAAACAGGGACACGATAATTCACCCCTCCACTTT,TRBJ1-6,.,.,TRBV27
CASSQDSAGGPLNEQFF,TGCGCCAGCAGCCAAGATTCGGCGGGAGGGCCTCTTAATGAGCAGTTCTTC,TRBJ2-1,TRBD2,.,TRBV4-1
CASSEREGSGTEAFF,TGTGCCAGCAGTGAACGAGAGGGTTCAGGCACTGAAGCTTTCTTT,TRBJ1-1,.,.,TRBV2
CASSQEGGNEQFF,TGTGCCAGCAGTCAAGAAGGGGGAAATGAGCAGTTCTTC,TRBJ2-1,.,.,TRBV28
CASTTSFSYEQYF,TGTGCCAGCACGACTAGCTTCTCCTACGAGCAGTACTTC,TRBJ2-7,TRBD2,once,TRBV6-6
CASTTGKETQYF,TGTGCCAGCACAACAGGGAAAGAGACCCAGTACTTC,TRBJ2-5,.,.,TRBV6-5
CASSPGGLQGNIQYF,TGTGCCAGCAGTCCCGGAGGGCTCCAGGGAAACATTCAGTACTTC,TRBJ2-4,.,.,TRBV28
CASSPYPKEAFF,TGTGCCAGCAGCCCCTATCCCAAAGAAGCTTTCTTT,TRBJ1-1,.,few,TRBV7-3
CASELQGGNTEAFF,TGTGCCAGCGAATTGCAGGGGGGGAACACTGAAGCTTTCTTT,TRBJ1-1,TRBD1,once,TRBV6-6
CSVETTGGYTF,TGCAGCGTTGAGACGACTGGGGGCTACACCTTC,TRBJ1-2,.,.,TRBV29-1
CASSLGDFPPGELFF,TGTGCCAGCAGCTTGGGGGACTTCCCACCCGGGGAGCTGTTTTTT,TRBJ2-2,.,few,TRBV5-8
CAGGTPGETQYF,TGTGCCGGAGGGACCCCGGGGGAGACCCAGTACTTC,TRBJ2-5,.,.,TRBV7-2
CASSLVGAIAEKLFF,TGCGCCAGCAGCTTGGTGGGGGCCATTGCTGAAAAACTGTTTTTT,TRBJ1-4,.,.,TRBV5-1